These 3 T cell receptor beta chains were sequenced from one sample in a study of T cell responses to AZD1222 COVID-19 vaccine. Assay: immunoSEQ multiplex PCR; the TCRdb copy retains only in-frame clones and omits some. The data show tens of thousands of clones, with 85% seen just once and approximately 20% held by the top ten. The sequencing here drew on peripheral blood, taken on day 0 of AZD1222 vaccination. Receptor source: an adult in good health.

J is TRBJ2-7 and V is TRBV10-3; 7 nucleotides align to TRBD2. The CDR3 runs 15 residues. CDR1 is ENHRY and CDR2 is SYGVKD in the germline V gene. Trimming removed 4 bases from V and 2 bases from J; junction bases left unmatched: 8. The CDR3 region has the DNA TGTGCCATCAGTGGGGCTAGCGGAGTCGCCTACGAGCAGTACTTC. Translated, it gives CAISGASGVAYEQYF.

The chain uses TRBV2 and TRBJ2-7; perhaps TRBD2 as D (5 bases). Looked up from germline, CDR1 is SNHLY and CDR2 is FYNNEI. V lost 1 base and J 3 bases, leaving 10 bases between the germline ends. This CDR3 contains 14 residues. The CDR3, as DNA: TGTGCCAGCAGTGAAGGCGGGCAGCGCTACGAGCAGTACTTC. Translation: CASSEGGQRYEQYF.

The chain recombines TRBV7-9 with TRBJ1-1; TRBD1 aligns across 7 bases. Trimming took 1 base from V and 11 from J; bases not matched to a gene: 16. Germline CDR1 and CDR2: SEHNR and FQNEAQ (reference sequence). The CDR3 has 16 amino acids. CDR3 sequence (DNA): TGTGCCAGCAGCTTAGTGGGGACAGCCGGGGGAGAAGGGGCTTTCTTT. Protein product: CASSLVGTAGGEGAFF.